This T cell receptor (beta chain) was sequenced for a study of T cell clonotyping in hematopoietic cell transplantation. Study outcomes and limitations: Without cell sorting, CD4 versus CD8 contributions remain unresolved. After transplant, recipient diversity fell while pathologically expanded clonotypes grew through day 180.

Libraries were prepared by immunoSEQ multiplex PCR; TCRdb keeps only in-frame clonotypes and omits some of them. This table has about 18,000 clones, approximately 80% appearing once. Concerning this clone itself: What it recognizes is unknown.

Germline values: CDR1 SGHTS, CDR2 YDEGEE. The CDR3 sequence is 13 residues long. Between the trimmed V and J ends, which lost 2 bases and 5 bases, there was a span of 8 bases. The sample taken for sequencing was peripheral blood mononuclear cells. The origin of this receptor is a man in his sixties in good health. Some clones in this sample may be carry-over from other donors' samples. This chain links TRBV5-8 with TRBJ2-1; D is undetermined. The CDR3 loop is CASSFYRNNEQFF. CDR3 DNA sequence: TGTGCCAGCAGCTTTTACCGAAACAATGAGCAGTTCTTC.